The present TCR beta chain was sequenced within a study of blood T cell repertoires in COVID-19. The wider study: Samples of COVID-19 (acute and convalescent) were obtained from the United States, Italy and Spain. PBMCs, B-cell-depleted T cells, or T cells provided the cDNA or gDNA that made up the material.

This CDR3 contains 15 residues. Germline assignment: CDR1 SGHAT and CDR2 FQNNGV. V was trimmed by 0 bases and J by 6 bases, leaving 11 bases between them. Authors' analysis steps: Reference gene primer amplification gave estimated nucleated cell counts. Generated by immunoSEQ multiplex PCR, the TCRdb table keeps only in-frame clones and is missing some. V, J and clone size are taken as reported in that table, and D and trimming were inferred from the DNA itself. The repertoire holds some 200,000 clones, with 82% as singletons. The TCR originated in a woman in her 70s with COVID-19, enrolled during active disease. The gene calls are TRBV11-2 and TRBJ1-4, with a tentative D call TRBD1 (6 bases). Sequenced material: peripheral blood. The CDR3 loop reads CASSLEGQEHEKLFF. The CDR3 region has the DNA TGTGCCAGCAGCTTAGAGGGACAAGAGCATGAAAAACTGTTTTTT.